Below, one TCR beta chain is given with its context. V lost 5 bases and J lost 0; bases outside the gene matches: 5. The CDR3 has 15 residues. Germline V gives CDR1 LNHDA, CDR2 SQIVND (reference sequence). This record belongs to a study of blood T cell repertoires in COVID-19. Study-wide background: The origin of the acute and convalescent COVID-19 samples was the United States, Italy and Spain. T cells, B-cell-depleted T cells, or PBMCs supplied cDNA or gDNA.

As handled by the study authors: Scientists estimated how many nucleated cells there were by amplifying reference gene primers. The protocol was immunoSEQ multiplex PCR, while the TCRdb copy is restricted to in-frame clones and leaves out a portion. Clone size and the V and J calls come from that table; the DNA yielded D and trimming. The sample records about 280,000 clones, 85% to 90% being singletons. The sequence was collected from a human donor in a cohort sampled during active COVID-19. Sequenced material: peripheral blood. The chain uses TRBV19 and TRBJ2-5, with TRBD2 matching 8 bases. CDR3 DNA: TGTGCCAGTAGTCCAACTAGCGGATACCAAGAGACCCAGTACTTC. As protein: CASSPTSGYQETQYF.